The rows below give T cell receptor beta chains drawn from one sample of a study of graft-versus-host responses after intestinal transplantation. Profiling relied on immunoSEQ multiplex PCR, and the TCRdb table lists in-frame clones only, not all of them. The sample holds about 81,000 clones, about 89% seen once. Their antigens remain unidentified. The sequencing used unstimulated CD4+ T cells sorted from spleen or lymph node cells, collected before intestinal transplant. These receptors all stem from a human donor who received an intestinal transplant. CDR3s include the opening cysteine and the closing phenylalanine or tryptophan. The D gene is left open where the match is weak. The listing skips clone size in some rows; elsewhere it reads once, few, many or a size class.

V gene	J gene	clone size	D gene	CDR3 DNA	CDR3 protein
TRBV4-1	TRBJ2-5	NA	NA	TGCGCCAGCAGCCAGCCAGCGGAGAGAAGGGAGCAGTACTTC	CASSQPAERREQYF
TRBV5-1	TRBJ2-5	once	TRBD2	TGCGCCAGCAGCATTCGACTAGCGGGGGGCGGGCCCCAAGAGACCCAGTACTTC	CASSIRLAGGGPQETQYF
TRBV28	TRBJ1-1	NA	NA	TGTGCCAGCAGTTTAAGCGGTCAAGGTAGCACTGAAGCTTTCTTT	CASSLSGQGSTEAFF
TRBV28	TRBJ1-5	NA	NA	TGTGCCAGCAGTTTCGACTTCGGGAATCAGCCCCAGCATTTT	CASSFDFGNQPQHF
TRBV6-6	TRBJ2-5	NA	TRBD1	TGTGCCAGCAGAGGACAGGGGGCGAAGCCAGAGACCCAGTACTTC	CASRGQGAKPETQYF
TRBV19	TRBJ2-2	NA	TRBD1	TGTGCCAGTAGGGAGACAGGGAGTCCCGGGGAGCTGTTTTTT	CASRETGSPGELFF
TRBV4-2	TRBJ2-1	NA	NA	TGTGCCAGCAGCCAAGTGCAGGGCTCCTACAATGAGCAGTTCTTC	CASSQVQGSYNEQFF
TRBV9	TRBJ2-1	NA	NA	TGTGCCAGCGGCGGGACAGCGAGCTCCTACAATGAGCAGTTCTTC	CASGGTASSYNEQFF
TRBV6-6	TRBJ2-5	NA	NA	TGTGCCAGCAGGAGGCGGGGGCTCCAAGAGACCCAGTACTTC	CASRRRGLQETQYF
TRBV6-5	TRBJ1-5	NA	NA	TGTGCCAGCAGTTACTCGCAGATTACGCCCCAGCATTTT	CASSYSQITPQHF
TRBV5-5	TRBJ1-4	NA	NA	TGTGCCAGCAGCTTTCGCCAACCCAGGAACGAAAAACTGTTTTTT	CASSFRQPRNEKLFF
TRBV27	TRBJ1-2	NA	NA	TGTGCCAGCAGTTTAAGCGCGGGCAAAGGCTACACCTTC	CASSLSAGKGYTF
TRBV2	TRBJ2-1	NA	NA	TGTGCCAGCAGTGACCGGGATGAGCAGTTCTTC	CASSDRDEQFF
TRBV29-1	TRBJ2-5	NA	TRBD2	TGCAGCGTTGTACGTAGCGGGGGACACTTTAAAGAGACCCAGTACTTC	CSVVRSGGHFKETQYF
TRBV11-2	TRBJ1-2	once	NA	TGTGCCAGCAGCTTGGATGGGGCCACGCATGGCTACACCTTC	CASSLDGATHGYTF
TRBV19	TRBJ1-2	NA	TRBD1	TGTGCCAGTAGGACAGCCGGGACAGGAGCCAACTATGGCTACACCTTC	CASRTAGTGANYGYTF
TRBV5-1	TRBJ1-1	NA	NA	TGCGCCAGCAGCTTGGACGGGAGGGAGTTCACTGAAGCTTTCTTT	CASSLDGREFTEAFF
TRBV5-1	TRBJ2-7	NA	TRBD1	TGCGCCAGCAGCCCCGAGCGACAGGGATTCTACGAGCAGTACTTC	CASSPERQGFYEQYF
TRBV5-6	TRBJ1-1	few	NA	TGTGCCAGCAGCTTGGCTCGGGGAGAAGCTTTCTTT	CASSLARGEAFF
TRBV5-4	TRBJ1-2	NA	TRBD1	TGTGCCAGCAGCTTGGGGCAGGGGGACTTCTATGGCTACACCTTC	CASSLGQGDFYGYTF
TRBV29-1	TRBJ2-1	NA	TRBD2	TGCAGCGTTTTAAAGGCGGGGGGACTAGTAAGGAATGAGCAGTTCTTC	CSVLKAGGLVRNEQFF
TRBV5-1	TRBJ2-1	NA	NA	TGCGCCAGCAGCTTGGACGGGAGCTCCTACAATGAGCAGTTCTTC	CASSLDGSSYNEQFF